The 26 T cell receptor beta chains presented below share a single source sample, sequenced in a study of shared clonotypes between healthy human individuals. Here immunoSEQ multiplex PCR was the method, and the copy in TCRdb shows in-frame clones only, minus some. The table has about 2.1 million clones, over 85% seen once. In the naive CD8 group, cells lacked CD45RO and were positively selected for CCR7, so terminally differentiated effector memory CD45RA+ cells were left out. Sample: naive CD8+ T cells from PBMCs. These receptors all stem from a young man in good health. Some clones in this sample may be carry-over from other donors' samples.

This sequence joins TRBV4-2 and TRBJ2-7; D remains unclear. Trimming cost V 4 bases and J 7 bases, with 14 bases left between them. This CDR3 has 13 residues. In germline, CDR1 is LGHNA, CDR2 YNFKEQ. CDR3 sequence: CASSPETGWEQYF. Here the CDR3 DNA reads TGTGCCAGCAGCCCCGAGACCGGCTGGGAGCAGTACTTC.

The V call is TRBV5-4, the J call TRBJ1-1; D not resolved. The V end lost 1 base, the J end lost 2 bases, and 6 bases lay between the germline ends. Germline assignment: CDR1 SGHNT and CDR2 YYREEE (reference sequence). This CDR3 has 13 amino acids. CDR3 loop: CASSLSSNTEAFF. The CDR3 DNA sequence: TGTGCCAGCAGCTTGTCCAGCAACACTGAAGCTTTCTTT.

V gene TRBV5-6 combines with J gene TRBJ2-3; D call uncertain. The CDR3 runs to 13 residues. Germline values: CDR1 SGHDT, CDR2 YYEEEE. The V gene lost 2 bases and the J gene lost 10 bases, with 14 bases spanning the gap. CDR3 DNA sequence: TGTGCCAGCAGCTTTGGCAGGAGCATGTCGCAGTATTTT. As protein: CASSFGRSMSQYF.

This chain uses TRBV7-8 with TRBJ2-1, with a possible D match to TRBD2 (7 bases). Germline loops: CDR1 SGHVS, CDR2 FQNEAQ. V was pared by 5 bases and J by 1 base, with 12 bases between. This CDR3 spans 15 amino acids. CDR3 nucleotides: TGTGCCAGCAGCACCGGGGGGCGGTCCTACAATGAGCAGTTCTTC. Amino acid sequence: CASSTGGRSYNEQFF. Variable domain in full (rest from reference TRBV7-8 and TRBJ2-1): GAGVSQSPRYKVAKRGQDVALRCDPISGHVSLFWYQQALGQGPEFLTYFQNEAQLDKSGLPSDRFFAERPEGSVSTLKIQRTQQEDSAVYLCASSTGGRSYNEQFFGPGTRLTVL.

This clone has just one count. The chain has TRBV9 and TRBJ1-2; the D gene is possibly TRBD1 (5 bases). V was cut by 0 bases and J by 5 bases, with 23 bases left in between. CDR1 is SGDLS, CDR2 YYNGEE, per germline. The CDR3 has 18 residues. As DNA, the CDR3 is TGTGCCAGCAGCGTAGTTTCCCGATCCGGGGCGCCTTTATATGGCTACACCTTC. Translation: CASSVVSRSGAPLYGYTF.

This chain links TRBV18 with TRBJ2-3, with a tentative D call TRBD1 (6 bases). V gave up 1 base and J gave up 2 bases, with 22 bases separating them. Germline V gene lookup returns CDR1 KGHSH and CDR2 LQKENI. The CDR3 runs 19 residues. For the CDR3, the DNA is TGTGCCAGCTCACCACTCGTACCCAACCGGGACATCAACACAGATACGCAGTATTTT. This gives the protein CASSPLVPNRDINTDTQYF.

This clone was seen once. V usage is TRBV9 and J usage is TRBJ2-2; 12 bases line up with TRBD1. Looked up from germline, CDR1 is SGDLS and CDR2 is YYNGEE. The CDR3 loop spans 17 amino acids. Trimming cost V 2 bases and J 2 bases; bases outside gene matches: 4. The CDR3 DNA reads TGTGCCAGCAGCGTGTTAGGGACAGGGGGCAACACCGGGGAGCTGTTTTTT. Translation: CASSVLGTGGNTGELFF.

This chain links TRBV27 with TRBJ2-7; D not certain. The CDR3 has 14 residues. Germline V gives CDR1 MNHEY, CDR2 SMNVEV (reference sequence). V was trimmed by 5 bases and J by 4 bases, leaving 15 bases between them. The CDR3 reads CASSPSWGGYEQYF. The CDR3 region has the DNA TGTGCCAGCAGTCCCTCGTGGGGTGGGTACGAGCAGTACTTC.

The gene calls are TRBV9 and TRBJ1-1, with D uncertain. The CDR3 contains 12 residues. V was trimmed by 4 bases and J by 1 base, leaving 5 bases between them. Germline assignment: CDR1 SGDLS and CDR2 YYNGEE. The CDR3 loop reads CASSPANTEAFF. CDR3 bases: TGTGCCAGCAGCCCCGCGAACACTGAAGCTTTCTTT.

The chain combines TRBV5-4 with TRBJ1-1; 7 bases fit TRBD1. From germline, CDR1 is SGHNT and CDR2 YYREEE (reference sequence). V was pared by 5 bases and J by 6 bases, with 19 bases of the junction left unmatched. The CDR3 covers 17 residues. The CDR3 protein is CASSQIWTGVSNAEAFF. The CDR3 DNA reads as TGTGCCAGCAGTCAAATATGGACAGGTGTTTCAAACGCTGAAGCTTTCTTT.

This clone has a single count. V and J are TRBV4-3 and TRBJ2-1, with D possibly being TRBD1 (5 bases). Trimming shortened V by 0 bases and J by 2 bases, and 14 bases separated the two germline ends. This CDR3 contains 17 residues. In germline, CDR1 is LGHNA, CDR2 YSLEER. CDR3: CASSQEAGLTPYNEQFF. For the CDR3, the DNA is TGCGCCAGCAGCCAAGAGGCAGGGCTAACACCCTACAATGAGCAGTTCTTC.

The V gene is TRBV29-1, the J gene TRBJ1-2, with 7 bases matching TRBD1. The germline V gene has CDR1 SQVTM and CDR2 ANQGSEA. The CDR3 has 12 residues. Trimming cost V 7 bases and J 5 bases; bases outside gene matches: 7. CDR3 loop: CSARDRSYGYTF. The CDR3 DNA follows: TGCAGCGCCCGGGACAGATCTTATGGCTACACCTTC. The variable domain in full, with the rest retrieved from reference TRBV29-1 and TRBJ1-2, is SAVISQKPSRDICQRGTSLTIQCQVDSQVTMMFWYRQQPGQSLTLIATANQGSEATYESGFVIDKFPISRPNLTFSTLTVSNMSPEDSSIYLCSARDRSYGYTFGSGTRLTVV.

The chain uses TRBV29-1 and TRBJ1-4; D might be TRBD1 (6 bases). Germline loops: CDR1 SQVTM, CDR2 ANQGSEA. V was shortened by 4 bases and J by 4 bases, with 28 bases between the two germline ends. The CDR3 length is 19 residues. The CDR3 spells CSVGDLSDSPMLINEKLFF. As DNA, the CDR3 is TGCAGCGTTGGTGACCTCTCGGACAGCCCCATGTTAATTAATGAAAAACTGTTTTTT.

The chain employs TRBV15 and TRBJ2-7; 8 nucleotides align to TRBD2. The CDR3 covers 14 residues. Germline lookup yields CDR1 LNHNV and CDR2 YYDKDF (reference sequence). V gave up 3 bases and J gave up 9 bases; unmatched junction bases: 10. The CDR3 sequence is CATSRRAPGGMQYF. The CDR3, as DNA: TGTGCCACCAGCAGGCGGGCTCCGGGGGGGATGCAGTACTTC.

The chain employs TRBV6-6 and TRBJ1-2; possible D gene TRBD1, 6 bases. V lost 8 bases to trimming and J lost 5 bases, with 12 bases between them. The CDR3 sequence is 12 residues long. CDR1 and CDR2 from the germline V gene are MNHNY and SVGAGI (reference sequence). The CDR3 region has the DNA TGTGCCAGCTGTGATAGGGGGTATGGCTACACCTTC. It codes for CASCDRGYGYTF.

A few counts support this clone. The chain couples TRBV27 to TRBJ2-2; D is unclear. CDR1 is MNHEY and CDR2 is SMNVEV in the germline V gene (reference sequence). V lost 5 bases and J 0 bases, leaving 7 bases between the germline ends. The CDR3 covers 14 residues. The CDR3 DNA follows: TGTGCCAGCAGTCTCTTTACGAACACCGGGGAGCTGTTTTTT. Translation gives CASSLFTNTGELFF.

The chain joins TRBV5-1 to TRBJ2-1; D could derive from TRBD1 or TRBD2 (6 bases each). The CDR3 is 17 residues long. Trimming cost V 3 bases and J 2 bases, with 18 bases left between them. Germline assignment: CDR1 SGHRS and CDR2 YFSETQ. The CDR3 spells CASSWSLTGAAYNEQFF. In DNA form, the CDR3 reads TGCGCCAGCAGCTGGAGCTTGACGGGGGCCGCCTACAATGAGCAGTTCTTC.

This chain uses TRBV5-5 with TRBJ2-5; 7 bases line up with TRBD1. Unmatched junction bases numbered 8, after V lost 4 bases and J lost 2 bases. The germline V gene has CDR1 SGHKS and CDR2 YYEKEE (reference sequence). The CDR3 spans 15 residues. The CDR3, as DNA: TGTGCCAGCAGCGCAGGGACAGTGATTCAAGAGACCCAGTACTTC. This gives the protein CASSAGTVIQETQYF.

The chain carries TRBV4-2 and TRBJ1-2; 8 bases fit TRBD1. The germline V gene has CDR1 LGHNA and CDR2 YNFKEQ. The trim removed 4 bases at V and 6 bases at J, leaving 4 bases unmatched. The CDR3 spans 13 residues. Here the CDR3 DNA reads TGTGCCAGCAGCCCAGGACAGGGAGATGGCTACACCTTC. Its protein product is CASSPGQGDGYTF.

This sequence joins TRBV29-1 and TRBJ1-1; no definite D call. CDR3 length: 13 residues. The V gene's germline CDR1 is SQVTM and CDR2 ANQGSEA. V lost 1 base to trimming and J lost 4 bases, with 10 bases between them. The CDR3 DNA sequence: TGCAGCGTTGAAGGAGGCGGGATCACTGAAGCTTTCTTT. It yields the protein CSVEGGGITEAFF.

The V call is TRBV2, the J call TRBJ1-5; 10 nucleotides line up with TRBD1. With V trimmed by 6 bases and J by 7 bases, 9 bases remained unmatched. Germline V gene sequence: CDR1 SNHLY, CDR2 FYNNEI. The CDR3 totals 15 residues. The CDR3: CASREDRGARQPQHF. The CDR3 nucleotides are TGTGCCAGCAGAGAGGACAGGGGGGCCCGCCAGCCCCAGCATTTT.

The genes are TRBV4-1 and TRBJ2-5; 8 bases are a match to TRBD1. The CDR3 extends over 15 amino acids. V gave up 4 bases and J gave up 4 bases; unmatched junction bases: 8. Looked up from germline, CDR1 is MGHRA and CDR2 is YSYEKL. The chain's CDR3 is CASSPQGARGETQYF. CDR3 bases: TGCGCCAGCAGCCCCCAGGGGGCGCGGGGAGAGACCCAGTACTTC.

The V gene is TRBV5-1, the J gene TRBJ2-5; D not resolved. Germline V CDR1 and CDR2: SGHRS, YFSETQ. This CDR3 contains 16 residues. V was shortened by 0 bases and J by 5 bases, with 17 bases between the two germline ends. DNA of the CDR3: TGCGCCAGCAGCTTGGGAAGGGCTAAGGTTGGGGAGACCCAGTACTTC. Encoded protein: CASSLGRAKVGETQYF.

On this clone: Other nucleotide sequences from this sample produce the same CDR3. The chain carries TRBV7-9 and TRBJ2-7, with D unclear. V lost 5 bases and J lost 2, with 7 bases in between. In germline, CDR1 is SEHNR, CDR2 FQNEAQ (reference sequence). The CDR3 is 12 residues long. Here the CDR3 reads CASSPGTYEQYF. In DNA, the CDR3 is TGTGCCAGCAGCCCTGGGACCTACGAGCAGTACTTC.

The gene calls are TRBV10-3 and TRBJ2-1, with TRBD2 identical over 7 bases. The trim removed 3 bases at V and 4 bases at J, leaving 9 bases unmatched. Germline V lookup: CDR1 ENHRY, CDR2 SYGVKD. This CDR3 spans 16 amino acids. In DNA, the CDR3 is TGTGCCATCAGTGATTTGGCGGGAGCTTTTTACAATGAGCAGTTCTTC. This encodes CAISDLAGAFYNEQFF.

This chain joins TRBV7-9 and TRBJ2-4; D ambiguous. Deletions cut 4 bases from V and 3 bases from J, with 10 bases between. The CDR3 is 14 residues long. Looked up from germline, CDR1 is SEHNR and CDR2 is FQNEAQ (reference sequence). CDR3 sequence: CASSSIDDKNIQYF. The CDR3 nucleotides are TGTGCCAGCAGCTCAATTGACGACAAAAACATTCAGTACTTC.